This T cell receptor beta chain stems from a study of blood T cell repertoires in COVID-19. Study overall: The United States, Italy and Spain supplied acute and convalescent COVID-19 samples. T cells, B-cell-depleted T cells, or PBMCs provided the cDNA or gDNA that served as material.

Per the original data handling: Reference gene primers were amplified, and this amplification served to estimate nucleated cell counts. Data came from immunoSEQ multiplex PCR; TCRdb stores just in-frame clones and leaves some out. The V and J calls and the clone size are those of that table, but D and trimming were determined from the DNA. This table has 210,000 or so clones, 85% appearing once. Germline values: CDR1 SSHAT, CDR2 FNYEAQ (reference sequence). The length of the CDR3 is 16 residues. One Seattle source followed patients from active infection through their disease course. Points on this clone: Germline and junction disagree at one end, which may indicate a read error.

The J gene is TRBJ2-5, the V gene TRBV7-7; 9 bases map to TRBD2. Input material: peripheral blood. The receptor was isolated from a man aged 45-60 years with COVID-19, enrolled during active disease. The CDR3 spells CASSLGLAGGQETQYF. CDR3 nucleotide sequence: TGTGCTAGCAGCTTAGGGCTTGCGGGGGGGCAGGAGACCCAGTACTTC.